These 30 T cell receptor beta chains were sequenced from one sample in a study of cytomegalovirus exposure and HLA in healthy donors. Both 60 Vbeta primers and 13 Jbeta primers went into the PCR. Sequenced by immunoSEQ multiplex PCR; TCRdb stores in-frame clones only, minus some. The sample holds under 120,000 clones. The specimen was PBMCs. These receptors were taken from a man aged 50 or older in good health and CMV-seronegative.

The rearrangement uses TRBV4-2 and TRBJ2-7; TRBD1 aligns across 8 bases. Germline V gives CDR1 LGHNA, CDR2 YNFKEQ. V trimming: 3 bases; J trimming: 0 bases; junction bases outside the gene matches: 4. CDR3 length equals 15 residues. CDR3 amino acids: CASSQGQESSYEQYF. The CDR3 DNA reads as TGTGCCAGCAGCCAGGGACAGGAGAGCTCCTACGAGCAGTACTTC.

The chain is built from TRBV4-2 and TRBJ2-7, with TRBD2 matching 7 bases. This CDR3 is 15 amino acids long. J was trimmed by 4 bases and V by 3 bases; bases with no gene match: 9. Germline values: CDR1 LGHNA, CDR2 YNFKEQ. As DNA, the CDR3 is TGTGCCAGCAGCCAGATAAGCGGGAAAGATTACGAGCAGTACTTC. This codes for CASSQISGKDYEQYF.

The chain employs TRBV5-8 and TRBJ2-1; a weak D match, TRBD1 (5 bases). Germline lookup yields CDR1 SGHTS and CDR2 YDEGEE. The CDR3 loop spans 13 amino acids. V dropped 3 bases and J dropped 7 bases, with 11 bases sitting between them. The CDR3 nucleotides read TGTGCCAGCAGCTGGGATAGGGGAAATGAGCAGTTCTTC. It is translated as CASSWDRGNEQFF.

The J gene is TRBJ1-6, the V gene TRBV7-9; D possibly corresponds to TRBD1 (5 bases). CDR3 length: 14 amino acids. The V and J ends lost 0 bases and 5 bases respectively, with 5 bases between them. Germline V CDR1 and CDR2: SEHNR, FQNEAQ (reference sequence). The CDR3 coding sequence is TGTGCCAGCAGCTTAGCAGGGGATAATTCACCCCTCCACTTT. Protein: CASSLAGDNSPLHF.

Here the CDR3 DNA reads TGTGCCACCAGCCCGGAGGGACCTGATAGCAATCAGCCCCAGCATTTT. Amino acid sequence: CATSPEGPDSNQPQHF. This chain links TRBV15 with TRBJ1-5, with a weak D call TRBD1 (5 bases). Between the trimmed V and J ends, which lost 5 bases and 0 bases, there was a span of 14 bases. CDR3 length: 16 residues. Germline CDR1 reads LNHNV; CDR2 reads YYDKDF (reference sequence).

This CDR3 is CASSARAGGRSDTQYF. DNA for the CDR3: TGTGCCAGCAGCGCTCGAGCGGGGGGCAGGTCGGATACGCAGTATTTT. The chain couples TRBV9 to TRBJ2-3, with TRBD2 identical over 9 bases. After removal of 3 bases from V and 6 bases from J, the junction contained 11 bases not matched to a gene. Germline-derived CDR1 and CDR2 are SGDLS and YYNGEE. This CDR3 comprises 16 residues.

The chain is built from TRBV18 and TRBJ2-7; 9 nucleotides match TRBD2. Germline V CDR1 and CDR2: KGHSH, LQKENI. V trimming: 3 bases; J trimming: 5 bases; junction bases outside the gene matches: 8. CDR3 size: 15 residues. The CDR3 reads CASSPPSGTPNEQYF. CDR3 coding DNA: TGTGCCAGCTCACCTCCTAGCGGGACGCCGAACGAGCAGTACTTC.

In DNA, the CDR3 is TGTGCCAGCAGCGTTGACAACTCTGGAAACACCATATATTTT. This sequence encodes CASSVDNSGNTIYF. This sequence joins TRBV9 and TRBJ1-3; D not resolved. The CDR3 is 14 residues long. CDR1 and CDR2 from the germline V gene are SGDLS and YYNGEE. V was shortened by 2 bases and J by 0 bases, with 6 bases between the two germline ends.

V usage is TRBV7-3 and J usage is TRBJ2-2; D ambiguous. CDR1 and CDR2 (germline): SGHTA, FQGTGA. The V end lost 1 base, the J end lost 0 bases, and 6 bases lay between the germline ends. There are 15 residues in the CDR3. The CDR3 loop reads CASSLRQANTGELFF. CDR3 in DNA: TGTGCCAGCAGCTTAAGGCAGGCGAACACCGGGGAGCTGTTTTTT.

This chain uses TRBV29-1 with TRBJ1-5; TRBD1 matches 7 bases. The germline CDR1 and CDR2 sequences are SQVTM and ANQGSEA. V lost 7 bases, J lost 0 bases, and 6 bases stayed unmatched. The CDR3 length is 14 residues. This CDR3 is CSARDSGSNQPQHF. CDR3 DNA sequence: TGCAGCGCCCGGGACAGCGGTAGCAATCAGCCCCAGCATTTT. The whole variable domain, filled in from reference TRBV29-1 and TRBJ1-5, reads SAVISQKPSRDICQRGTSLTIQCQVDSQVTMMFWYRQQPGQSLTLIATANQGSEATYESGFVIDKFPISRPNLTFSTLTVSNMSPEDSSIYLCSARDSGSNQPQHFGDGTRLSIL.

The V gene is TRBV5-4, the J gene TRBJ2-2; 12 bases are a match to TRBD2. With V trimmed by 5 bases and J by 5 bases, 10 bases remained unmatched. The CDR3 spans 17 residues. Per germline, CDR1 SGHNT and CDR2 YYREEE (reference sequence). The DNA of the CDR3 is TGTGCCAGCAGTTCCGGACTAGCGGGAAGGCGTACCGGGGAGCTGTTTTTT. Translation: CASSSGLAGRRTGELFF.

V is TRBV28 and J is TRBJ2-7; D perhaps matches TRBD1 (6 bases). Trimming removed 6 bases from V and 5 bases from J, with 14 bases in between. Germline V CDR1 and CDR2: MDHEN, SYDVKM. The CDR3 totals 13 residues. CDR3 amino acids: CASSVRGPNEQYF. As DNA, the CDR3 is TGTGCCAGCAGCGTCAGGGGCCCCAACGAGCAGTACTTC. Full variable domain (remainder filled in from reference TRBV28 and TRBJ2-7): DVKVTQSSRYLVKRTGEKVFLECVQDMDHENMFWYRQDPGLGLRLIYFSYDVKMKEKGDIPEGYSVSREKKERFSLILESASTNQTSMYLCASSVRGPNEQYFGPGTRLTVT.

V and J are TRBV18 and TRBJ2-4; the D gene is possibly TRBD1 (6 bases). There are 13 residues in the CDR3. The V end lost 6 bases, the J end lost 3 bases, and 9 bases lay between the germline ends. CDR1 is KGHSH and CDR2 is LQKENI in the germline V gene. The CDR3: CASSDSLKNIQYF. The CDR3 DNA is TGTGCCAGCTCGGACAGCCTCAAAAACATTCAGTACTTC.

The chain joins TRBV6-5 to TRBJ2-3; no firm D call. The V gene's germline CDR1 is MNHEY and CDR2 SVGAGI. The CDR3 is 13 amino acids. The V gene lost 6 bases and the J gene lost 3 bases, with 10 bases spanning the gap. The CDR3: CASSLPGTDTQYF. DNA of the CDR3: TGTGCCAGCAGCCTCCCCGGGACAGATACGCAGTATTTT.

This rearrangement joins TRBV11-1 to TRBJ2-7; D is perhaps TRBD1 (5 bases). V lost 8 bases and J 1 base, leaving 9 bases between the germline ends. CDR3 length: 12 residues. Germline V CDR1 and CDR2: SGHAT, FQDESV (reference sequence). The CDR3 reads CASAGASYEQYF. DNA of the CDR3: TGTGCCAGCGCTGGGGCTTCCTACGAGCAGTACTTC.

The V and J genes are TRBV6-5 and TRBJ2-2; possible D gene TRBD1, 6 bases. The CDR3 extends over 15 amino acids. Germline assignment: CDR1 MNHEY and CDR2 SVGAGI. Trimming pared 6 bases from V and 5 bases from J, leaving 16 bases between. Written as DNA, the CDR3 is TGTGCCAGCAGACCATGGACAGTCAGAACCGGGGAGCTGTTTTTT. Its protein is CASRPWTVRTGELFF.

The CDR3 nucleotides are TGTGCCAGCAGCTTAGATCCAAACACTGAAGCTTTCTTT. Protein product: CASSLDPNTEAFF. The V gene is TRBV7-9, the J gene TRBJ1-1, with no clear D. Germline loops: CDR1 SEHNR, CDR2 FQNEAQ (reference sequence). Trimming left V 1 base short and J 2 bases short, with 5 bases between. This CDR3 is built from 13 residues. The full variable domain, rest sourced from reference TRBV7-9 and TRBJ1-1, is DTGVSQNPRHKITKRGQNVTFRCDPISEHNRLYWYRQTLGQGPEFLTYFQNEAQLEKSRLLSDRFSAERPKGSFSTLEIQRTEQGDSAMYLCASSLDPNTEAFFGQGTRLTVV.

The chain joins TRBV9 to TRBJ2-5, with D hard to call. The CDR3 extends over 15 amino acids. The germline gives CDR1 SGDLS, CDR2 YYNGEE. The V and J ends lost 0 bases and 2 bases respectively, with 11 bases between them. The CDR3 region has the DNA TGTGCCAGCAGCGTAGCTCCAGGAAATCAAGAGACCCAGTACTTC. Translation: CASSVAPGNQETQYF.

This chain connects TRBV18 to TRBJ1-3; TRBD1 matches 7 bases. Germline V CDR1 and CDR2: KGHSH, LQKENI. The J segment lost 11 bases and the V segment lost 3 bases, leaving 7 bases of the junction unmatched. The CDR3 is 13 residues long. The CDR3 DNA follows: TGTGCCAGCTCACCTGGACAGGCGAACCCCATATATTTT. It translates to CASSPGQANPIYF.

V gene TRBV7-2 combines with J gene TRBJ2-5; weak D call: TRBD1 (7 bases). V lost 5 bases and J lost 3, with 28 bases in between. This CDR3 has 19 residues. Germline assignment: CDR1 SGHTA and CDR2 FQGNSA. This CDR3 reads CASSRSWSDRTGEKETQYF. DNA of the CDR3: TGTGCCAGCAGCCGAAGCTGGTCGGACAGGACGGGGGAAAAAGAGACCCAGTACTTC. Variable domain in full (rest from reference TRBV7-2 and TRBJ2-5): GAGVSQSPSNKVTEKGKDVELRCDPISGHTALYWYRQSLGQGLEFLIYFQGNSAPDKSGLPSDRFSAERTGGSVSTLTIQRTQQEDSAVYLCASSRSWSDRTGEKETQYFGPGTRLLVL.

The J gene is TRBJ1-2, the V gene TRBV10-2; the D is unclear. Trimming cost V 0 bases and J 8 bases, with 16 bases left between them. The CDR3 extends over 15 amino acids. The germline V gene has CDR1 WSHSY and CDR2 SAAADI. The CDR3 protein is CASSESSGGRRGYTF. The CDR3 nucleotides read TGCGCCAGCAGTGAGTCATCTGGCGGTCGGAGAGGCTACACCTTC.

The chain links TRBV7-9 to TRBJ2-1; D possibly corresponds to TRBD2 (6 bases). This CDR3 has 16 amino acids. The V end lost 4 bases, the J end lost 0 bases, and 13 bases lay between the germline ends. Per the germline V gene, CDR1 is SEHNR and CDR2 is FQNEAQ (reference sequence). CDR3 nucleotides: TGTGCCAGCAGCTCCCGGCGGGAACTCTCCTACAATGAGCAGTTCTTC. Protein sequence: CASSSRRELSYNEQFF.

This chain joins TRBV7-2 and TRBJ1-1; D possibly corresponds to TRBD1 (6 bases). Germline V gene data show CDR1 as SGHTA and CDR2 as FQGNSA. V was trimmed by 1 base and J by 2 bases, leaving 11 bases between them. This CDR3 is built from 15 residues. The CDR3 protein is CASSLEGQINTEAFF. In DNA, the CDR3 is TGTGCCAGCAGCTTAGAAGGACAGATAAACACTGAAGCTTTCTTT.

For the CDR3, the DNA is TGTGCCAGCAGTTCCCTCAATGAGCAGTTCTTC. This translates into CASSSLNEQFF. The rearrangement links TRBV6-6 to TRBJ2-1; no definite D call. Germline V CDR1 and CDR2: MNHNY, SVGAGI (reference sequence). Trimming left V 4 bases short and J 6 bases short, with 4 bases between. The CDR3 consists of 11 residues.

The rearrangement links TRBV5-6 to TRBJ1-1; TRBD1 is a possible D gene (5 bases). The CDR3 sequence is 13 residues long. The ends were cut back, 0 bases at V and 7 bases at J, with 10 bases in the middle. Germline V CDR1 and CDR2: SGHDT, YYEEEE. CDR3 in amino acids: CASSLVDRDEAFF. In DNA form, the CDR3 reads TGTGCCAGCAGCTTGGTCGACAGAGATGAAGCTTTCTTT.

The chain recombines TRBV7-9 with TRBJ1-1; 9 nucleotides match TRBD1. V shed 5 bases, J shed 1 base, and the junction held 11 bases outside the gene matches. Looked up from germline, CDR1 is SEHNR and CDR2 is FQNEAQ (reference sequence). CDR3 length: 17 amino acids. The CDR3 bases are TGTGCCAGCAGCCCTACCGGATCGACAGGGGGGAACACTGAAGCTTTCTTT. This translates into CASSPTGSTGGNTEAFF.

The gene calls are TRBV7-2 and TRBJ2-1; no definite D call. Germline V CDR1 and CDR2: SGHTA, FQGNSA. CDR3 size: 17 residues. Trimming shortened V by 3 bases and J by 8 bases, and 23 bases separated the two germline ends. CDR3 region: CASSFLGLSELVHEQFF. DNA of the CDR3: TGTGCCAGCAGCTTTTTAGGTCTAAGCGAACTGGTCCATGAGCAGTTCTTC.

The V call is TRBV25-1, the J call TRBJ1-1; no firm D call. V was clipped by 7 bases and J by 2 bases, with 5 bases between them. The CDR3 loop spans 11 amino acids. Germline assignment: CDR1 MGHDK and CDR2 SYGVNS. CDR3 bases: TGTGCCAGCACCTTAAACACTGAAGCTTTCTTT. It specifies CASTLNTEAFF.

The DNA for the CDR3 is TGTGCCAGCAGCTTGGTTTCGGGAAGAGCGAACTATGGCTACACCTTC. Translating gives CASSLVSGRANYGYTF. This chain joins TRBV5-5 and TRBJ1-2; D is uncertain. Trimming removed 0 bases from V and 2 bases from J, with 14 bases in between. The germline CDR1 and CDR2 sequences are SGHKS and YYEKEE (reference sequence). CDR3 length equals 16 residues. Based on the CDR3 plus reference TRBV5-5 and TRBJ1-2, the full variable domain is DAGVTQSPTHLIKTRGQQVTLRCSPISGHKSVSWYQQVLGQGPQFIFQYYEKEERGRGNFPDRFSARQFPNYSSELNVNALLLGDSALYLCASSLVSGRANYGYTFGSGTRLTVV.

The genes are TRBV5-1 and TRBJ1-2, with 9 bases that match TRBD1. V lost 2 bases, J lost 6 bases, and 11 bases stayed unmatched. Germline assignment: CDR1 SGHRS and CDR2 YFSETQ. This CDR3 has 16 amino acids. In DNA form, the CDR3 reads TGCGCCAGCAGCTTTACCTCCGGGACAGGGTTAAATGGCTACACCTTC. This sequence encodes CASSFTSGTGLNGYTF.